This T cell receptor (beta chain) was sequenced in a study of regulatory T cells in long-lasting Graves disease (dated by TCRdb to the early 2020s). Background for the entire study: In the newly diagnosed Graves' disease group, patients had been taking antithyroid drugs for less than 3 months. Persistent Graves' disease patients were compared with newly diagnosed Graves' disease patients by peripheral blood TCR sequencing and RNA sequencing. The study was conducted in China and was registered as a clinical trial. TCR sequencing covered some 13 persistent and approximately 20 newly diagnosed Graves' disease patients, 33 samples in total.

Findings and caveats that apply to the study as a whole: Persistent disease showed preferential use of TRBV28, TRBJ1-2 and TRBJ2-5, whereas newly diagnosed disease favored TRBV20-1 and TRBJ2-1. Only the TCR beta chain was sequenced and analyzed. A larger number of public clonotypes was shared among persistent patients (more than 2,500) than among newly diagnosed patients (around 970). Persistent Graves' disease patients showed lower TCR Shannon entropy and fewer highly expanded clones than newly diagnosed patients, suggesting clonal expansion. Only peripheral blood was studied, because thyroid tissue, the primary lesion, was inaccessible. The small sample size was acknowledged by the authors as a limitation that may reduce accuracy.

This specimen's time point label, interpreted: newly diagnosed GD, antithyroid drugs for less than 3 months. RNA was extracted from PBMCs in TRIzol for both TCR sequencing and RNA sequencing. Graves' disease was diagnosed according to American Thyroid Association guidelines. Recruitment of patients was carried out at an endocrinology department in Xi'an, China. From each patient, around 9.3 milliliters of peripheral blood was collected into an EDTA anticoagulant tube. PBMCs were isolated by Ficoll Paque Plus density gradient separation without further T cell sorting. RNA quality was checked with an Agilent 2100 Bioanalyzer and agarose gel, and concentration with a NanoDrop 2000. Library preparation used multiplex PCR. Data came from an Illumina HiSeq 4000. TCR beta libraries were built with iRepertoire HTBI primers and Arm-PCR amplification of CDR3 regions. Before sequencing, the PCR products underwent gel purification. Per the source publication's procedure: Across samples, roughly 60 TRBV and 15 or so TRBJ segments were identified and used for gene usage analysis of CDR3 amino acid clonotypes. Filtered high-quality paired reads were merged into contigs using COPE and FqMerger. BLAST was used to align contigs to IMGT TRBV, TRBD and TRBJ reference genes, with CDR3 defined following IMGT. Any clonotype with a frequency above 0.1% was classified as a highly expanded clone. Shannon entropy served as the measure of repertoire diversity, while the Gini coefficient captured V-J evenness. A clonotype found in more than one individual was treated as public. TCRdb took the public reads, trimmed them with fastp at Q25, ran MiXCR for clone calling and kept in-frame beta chains. Rows merge per CDR3 protein into single entries with the most common DNA and genes. The V and J calls follow TCRdb's processing rather than the paper's. Counted in this sample were about 320,000 distinct CDR3 sequences; under 20% of them appeared once. The biggest ten clones account for less than 45% of the sample.

For this chain, trimming is 7 bases at the V end and 2 bases at the J end, and the number of junction bases without a gene match is 7. Spanning cysteine to phenylalanine, the CDR3 consists of 15 amino acids. Of all the DNA, just the CDR3 is kept, 45 bases in frame from base 1. Reading the germline V gene gives CDR1 SNHLY and CDR2 FYNNEI. At least ten counts were recorded for this clonotype. The antigen it recognizes is unknown. No base qualities exist here, and no much larger clone lies one base off it. The sequence is built from TRBV2 and TRBJ2-3, with TRBD2 matching 9 junction bases. Material: peripheral blood mononuclear cells (PBMCs), obtained at new diagnosis, from a patient treated with antithyroid drugs. This receptor was taken from a female donor with Graves disease. Here is the DNA: TGTGCCAGCATTGGGCTAGCGGGACCCACAGATACGCAGTATTTT. This yields the protein CASIGLAGPTDTQYF.